These T cell receptor beta chains were read from a single sample in a study of T-cell reconstitution after alpha-beta-depleted transplantation in children. From the PCR reads, TCRdb called clonotypes with MiXCR, one entry per CDR3 protein. The data show hundreds of thousands of distinct CDR3 sequences, approximately 13% seen once. The starting material was PBMCs, mostly from graft donor cells, obtained 360 days after TCRalphabeta/CD19-depleted stem cell transplant. The receptors here all came from a male patient aged 5 to 17 who had a stem cell transplant for acute myeloid leukemia, so the T cells may come from the graft donor. The CDR3 runs from the conserved cysteine through the conserved F or W. The D gene is left open where the match is weak. Clone size, where shown, is once, few, many, or a class for clones that have expanded.

size: few; J: TRBJ1-5; V: TRBV12-3/TRBV12-4; D: NA; DNA: TGTGCCAGCAGCGGGGACTTTAGCAATCAGCCCCAGCATTTT; CDR3: CASSGDFSNQPQHF
size: NA; J: TRBJ2-1; V: TRBV7-2; D: NA; DNA: TGTGCCAGCAGCCCTAGCCAGGTCTACAATGAGCAGTTCTTC; CDR3: CASSPSQVYNEQFF
size: many; J: TRBJ2-2; V: TRBV29-1; D: NA; DNA: TGCAGCGTTGAGGGACTCGCGAACACCGGGGAGCTGTTTTTT; CDR3: CSVEGLANTGELFF
size: NA; J: TRBJ2-7; V: TRBV6-1; D: NA; DNA: TGTGCCAGCAGTAAACTCCGGGACTACGAGCAGTACTTC; CDR3: CASSKLRDYEQYF
size: NA; J: TRBJ2-3; V: TRBV7-2; D: TRBD2; DNA: TGTGCCAGCAGCTTAGGGGCGGCTAGCGGGATAGATACGCAGTATTTT; CDR3: CASSLGAASGIDTQYF
size: NA; J: TRBJ2-5; V: TRBV18; D: NA; DNA: TGTGCCAGCTGCCAGGGACCTGGGACCCAGTACTTC; CDR3: CASCQGPGTQYF
size: many; J: TRBJ2-7; V: TRBV29-1; D: NA; DNA: TGCAGCGTTGAAACCATTCGCTCCTACGAGCAGTACTTC; CDR3: CSVETIRSYEQYF
size: NA; J: TRBJ2-1; V: TRBV6-1; D: TRBD2; DNA: TGTGCCAGCTCTAGCGGGAGGGCCTATTCCAATGAGCAGTTCTTC; CDR3: CASSSGRAYSNEQFF
size: NA; J: TRBJ2-3; V: TRBV24-1; D: NA; DNA: TGTGCCACCAGTGATGCACAGGGGAGGGGCACAGATACGCAGTATTTT; CDR3: CATSDAQGRGTDTQYF
size: NA; J: TRBJ2-3; V: TRBV4-3; D: NA; DNA: TGCGCCAGCAGCCAAGGGGGGGACTTCACAGATACGCAGTATTTT; CDR3: CASSQGGDFTDTQYF
size: few; J: TRBJ2-5; V: TRBV18; D: TRBD2; DNA: TGTGCCAGCTCATCAGGGACTAGCGGGAGAAGGGAGACCCAGTACTTC; CDR3: CASSSGTSGRRETQYF
size: few; J: TRBJ2-7; V: TRBV29-1; D: NA; DNA: TGCAGCGTTTTGAGGGCCTCAAGGTCCGAGCAGTACTTC; CDR3: CSVLRASRSEQYF
size: NA; J: TRBJ2-3; V: TRBV5-1; D: NA; DNA: TGCGCCAGCAGCTTCCTACGCGGGGGCACAGATACGCAGTATTTT; CDR3: CASSFLRGGTDTQYF
size: NA; J: TRBJ2-1; V: TRBV2; D: NA; DNA: TGTGCCAGCAGTAAGGGGCAAAGAGGGAATGAGCAGTTCTTC; CDR3: CASSKGQRGNEQFF
size: NA; J: TRBJ2-1; V: TRBV7-2; D: TRBD2; DNA: TGTGCCAGCAGCTCCCAAACTAGCGGGAGAAAGGAGCAGTTCTTC; CDR3: CASSSQTSGRKEQFF
size: many; J: TRBJ2-3; V: TRBV2; D: TRBD1; DNA: TGTGCCAGCAGTAAGACAGGGGCGTTCACAGATACGCAGTATTTT; CDR3: CASSKTGAFTDTQYF
size: NA; J: TRBJ2-1; V: TRBV11-2; D: TRBD1; DNA: TGTGCCAGCAGCTCCGACTTTCCGGGACAGGGGGCGCGAAACAATGAGCAGTTCTTC; CDR3: CASSSDFPGQGARNNEQFF
size: few; J: TRBJ2-7; V: TRBV7-3; D: TRBD2; DNA: TGTGCCAGCAGCTTAACGGCTAGCGGGACCTACGAGCAGTACTTC; CDR3: CASSLTASGTYEQYF
size: many; J: TRBJ2-1; V: TRBV11-1; D: NA; DNA: TGTGCCAGCAGCCGATTCACAGGGAGACTTTACAATGAGCAGTTCTTC; CDR3: CASSRFTGRLYNEQFF
size: NA; J: TRBJ2-5; V: TRBV27; D: TRBD2; DNA: TGTGCCAGCAGTATGGACCTAGCGGGAGGGCTGGAGACCCAGTACTTC; CDR3: CASSMDLAGGLETQYF
size: NA; J: TRBJ2-1; V: TRBV19; D: TRBD1; DNA: TGTGCCAGTAGTATCGACAGGGCTGGTTACAATGAGCAGTTCTTC; CDR3: CASSIDRAGYNEQFF
size: many; J: TRBJ2-7; V: TRBV5-1; D: TRBD2; DNA: TGCGCCAGCAGCTTTGGGACTAGCGGGAGTCCCCACGAGCAGTACTTC; CDR3: CASSFGTSGSPHEQYF
size: NA; J: TRBJ2-1; V: TRBV5-1; D: NA; DNA: TGCGCCAGCAGCTTGTTCTCCGGCTCCTACAATGAGCAGTTCTTC; CDR3: CASSLFSGSYNEQFF
size: NA; J: TRBJ2-7; V: TRBV7-2; D: TRBD1; DNA: TGTGCCAGCAGCTTCCACAGGGGGCCCTACGAGCAGTACTTC; CDR3: CASSFHRGPYEQYF
size: NA; J: TRBJ2-1; V: TRBV19; D: NA; DNA: TGTGCCAGTAGTATCGTCAGGGGCAATGAGCAGTTCTTC; CDR3: CASSIVRGNEQFF